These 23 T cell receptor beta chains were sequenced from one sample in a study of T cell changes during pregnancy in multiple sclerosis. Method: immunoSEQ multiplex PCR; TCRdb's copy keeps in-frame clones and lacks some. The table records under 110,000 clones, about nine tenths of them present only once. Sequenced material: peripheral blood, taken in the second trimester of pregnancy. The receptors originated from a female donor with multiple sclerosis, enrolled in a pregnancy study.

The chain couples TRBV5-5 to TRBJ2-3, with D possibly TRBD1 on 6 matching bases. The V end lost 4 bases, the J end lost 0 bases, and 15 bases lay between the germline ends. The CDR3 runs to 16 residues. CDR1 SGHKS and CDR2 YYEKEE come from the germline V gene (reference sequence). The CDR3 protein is CASSRSAGDSTDTQYF. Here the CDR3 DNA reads TGTGCCAGCAGCCGGTCGGCAGGGGATAGCACAGATACGCAGTATTTT. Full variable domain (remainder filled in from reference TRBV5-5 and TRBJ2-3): DAGVTQSPTHLIKTRGQQVTLRCSPISGHKSVSWYQQVLGQGPQFIFQYYEKEERGRGNFPDRFSARQFPNYSSELNVNALLLGDSALYLCASSRSAGDSTDTQYFGPGTRLTVL.

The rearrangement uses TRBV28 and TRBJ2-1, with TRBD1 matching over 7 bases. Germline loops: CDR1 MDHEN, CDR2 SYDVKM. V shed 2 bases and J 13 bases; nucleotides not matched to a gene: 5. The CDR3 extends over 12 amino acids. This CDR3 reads CASSLQTGAQFF. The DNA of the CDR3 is TGTGCCAGCAGTTTACAAACAGGGGCCCAGTTCTTC.

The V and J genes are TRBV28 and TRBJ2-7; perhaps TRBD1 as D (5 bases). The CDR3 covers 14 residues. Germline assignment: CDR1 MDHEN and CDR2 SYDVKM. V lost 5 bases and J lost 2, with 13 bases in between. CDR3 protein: CASSPWGVAYEQYF. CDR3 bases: TGTGCCAGCAGTCCATGGGGCGTTGCCTACGAGCAGTACTTC.

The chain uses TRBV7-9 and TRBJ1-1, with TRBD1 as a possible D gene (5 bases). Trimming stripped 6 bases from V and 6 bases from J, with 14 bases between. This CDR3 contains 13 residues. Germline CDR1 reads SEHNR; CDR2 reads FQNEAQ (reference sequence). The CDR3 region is CASRRGGGAEAFF. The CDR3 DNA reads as TGTGCCAGCAGGCGGGGTGGGGGGGCTGAAGCTTTCTTT.

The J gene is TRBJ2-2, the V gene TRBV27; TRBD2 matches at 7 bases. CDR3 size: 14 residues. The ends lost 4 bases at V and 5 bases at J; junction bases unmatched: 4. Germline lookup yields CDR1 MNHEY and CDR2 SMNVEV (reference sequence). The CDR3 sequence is CASSWGGSTGELFF. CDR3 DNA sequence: TGTGCCAGCAGTTGGGGCGGGAGTACCGGGGAGCTGTTTTTT.

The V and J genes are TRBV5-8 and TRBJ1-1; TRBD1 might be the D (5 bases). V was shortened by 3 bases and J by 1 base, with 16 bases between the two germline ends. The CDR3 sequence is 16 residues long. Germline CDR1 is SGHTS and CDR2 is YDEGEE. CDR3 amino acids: CASSWEGPLKNTEAFF. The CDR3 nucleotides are TGTGCCAGCAGCTGGGAGGGGCCTCTGAAGAACACTGAAGCTTTCTTT.

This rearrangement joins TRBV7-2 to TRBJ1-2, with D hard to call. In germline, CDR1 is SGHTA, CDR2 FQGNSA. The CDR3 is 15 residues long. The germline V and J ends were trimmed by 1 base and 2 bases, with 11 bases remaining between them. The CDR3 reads CASSLERGINYGYTF. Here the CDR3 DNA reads TGTGCCAGCAGCTTAGAACGTGGCATAAACTATGGCTACACCTTC.

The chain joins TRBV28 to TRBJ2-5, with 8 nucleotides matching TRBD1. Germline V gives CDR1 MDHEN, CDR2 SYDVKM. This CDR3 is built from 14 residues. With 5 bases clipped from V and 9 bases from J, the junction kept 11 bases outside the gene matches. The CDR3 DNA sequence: TGTGCCAGCAGTAGACGGACAGGGCCCCGGGCCCAGTACTTC. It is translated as CASSRRTGPRAQYF.

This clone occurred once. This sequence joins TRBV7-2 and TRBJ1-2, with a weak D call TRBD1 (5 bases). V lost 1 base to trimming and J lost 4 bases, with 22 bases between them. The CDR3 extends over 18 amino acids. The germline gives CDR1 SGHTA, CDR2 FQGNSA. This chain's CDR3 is CASSLVGLRGSQLYGYTF. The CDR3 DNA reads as TGTGCCAGCAGCTTAGTTGGGTTGCGGGGCAGCCAGCTCTATGGCTACACCTTC.

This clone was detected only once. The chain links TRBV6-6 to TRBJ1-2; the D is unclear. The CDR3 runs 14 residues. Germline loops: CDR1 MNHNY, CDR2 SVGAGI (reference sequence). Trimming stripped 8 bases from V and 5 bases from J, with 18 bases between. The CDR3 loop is CASGGELSGYGYTF. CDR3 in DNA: TGTGCCAGCGGCGGAGAGCTTTCTGGTTATGGCTACACCTTC.

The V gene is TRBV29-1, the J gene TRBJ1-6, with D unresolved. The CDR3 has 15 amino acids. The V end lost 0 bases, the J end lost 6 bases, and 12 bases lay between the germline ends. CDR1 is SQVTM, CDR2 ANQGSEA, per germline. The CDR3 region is CSVEDQPGSNSPLHF. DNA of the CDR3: TGCAGCGTTGAAGACCAACCCGGGTCTAATTCACCCCTCCACTTT.

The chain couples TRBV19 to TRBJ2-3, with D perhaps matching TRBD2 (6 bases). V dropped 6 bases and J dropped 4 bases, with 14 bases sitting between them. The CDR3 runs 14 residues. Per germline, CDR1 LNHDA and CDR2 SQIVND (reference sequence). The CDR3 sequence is CASRLGGNADTQYF. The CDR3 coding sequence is TGTGCCAGTAGATTAGGCGGGAACGCAGATACGCAGTATTTT. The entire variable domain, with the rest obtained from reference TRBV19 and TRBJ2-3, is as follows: DGGITQSPKYLFRKEGQNVTLSCEQNLNHDAMYWYRQDPGQGLRLIYYSQIVNDFQKGDIAEGYSVSREKKESFPLTVTSAQKNPTAFYLCASRLGGNADTQYFGPGTRLTVL.

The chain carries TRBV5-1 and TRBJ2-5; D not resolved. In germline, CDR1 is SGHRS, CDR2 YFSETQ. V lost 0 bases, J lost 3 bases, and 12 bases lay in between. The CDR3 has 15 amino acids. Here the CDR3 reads CASSLVADKEETQYF. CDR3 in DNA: TGCGCCAGCAGCTTGGTGGCGGATAAAGAAGAGACCCAGTACTTC.

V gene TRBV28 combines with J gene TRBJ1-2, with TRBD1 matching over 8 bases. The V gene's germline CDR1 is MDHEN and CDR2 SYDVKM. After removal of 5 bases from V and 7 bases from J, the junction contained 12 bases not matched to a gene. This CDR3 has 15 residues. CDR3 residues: CASSPQYRGYGGYTF. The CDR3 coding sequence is TGTGCCAGCAGTCCCCAGTACAGGGGGTACGGTGGCTACACCTTC.

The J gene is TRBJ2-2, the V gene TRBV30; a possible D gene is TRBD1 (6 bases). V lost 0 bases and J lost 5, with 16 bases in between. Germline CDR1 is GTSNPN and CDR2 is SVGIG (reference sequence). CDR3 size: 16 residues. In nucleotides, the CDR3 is TGTGCCTGGAGTGTAATCCAGGGGATGGGTACCGGGGAGCTGTTTTTT. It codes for CAWSVIQGMGTGELFF.

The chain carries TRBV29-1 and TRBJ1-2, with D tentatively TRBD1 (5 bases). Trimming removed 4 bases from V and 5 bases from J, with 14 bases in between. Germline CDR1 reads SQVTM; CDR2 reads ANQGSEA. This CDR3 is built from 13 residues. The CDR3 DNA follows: TGCAGCGTTGTCGAAGGGGCAATGTATGGCTACACCTTC. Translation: CSVVEGAMYGYTF.

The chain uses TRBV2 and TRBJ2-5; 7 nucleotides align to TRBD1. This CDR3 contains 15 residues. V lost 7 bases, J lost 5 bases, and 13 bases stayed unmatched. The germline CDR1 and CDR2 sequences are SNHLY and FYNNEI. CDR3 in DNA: TGTGCCAGCACCCTGGACAGGCTCAATGGGGAGACCCAGTACTTC. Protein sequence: CASTLDRLNGETQYF.

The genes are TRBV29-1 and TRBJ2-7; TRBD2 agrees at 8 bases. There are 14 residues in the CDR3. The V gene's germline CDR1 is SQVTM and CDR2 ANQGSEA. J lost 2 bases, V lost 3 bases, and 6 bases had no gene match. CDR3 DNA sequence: TGCAGCGTTGATTCAGGCGGGAGGCCCTACGAGCAGTACTTC. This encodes CSVDSGGRPYEQYF.

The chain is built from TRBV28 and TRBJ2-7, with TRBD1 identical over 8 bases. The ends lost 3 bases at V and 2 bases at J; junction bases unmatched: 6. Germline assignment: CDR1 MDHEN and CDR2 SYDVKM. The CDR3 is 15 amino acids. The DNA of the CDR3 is TGTGCCAGCAGTTTTTATGGACAGGGTCCCTACGAGCAGTACTTC. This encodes CASSFYGQGPYEQYF.

The CDR3 coding sequence is TGTGCCAGCAGCTTAATCGGGACTAGCGGCTACAATGAGCAGTTCTTC. This sequence encodes CASSLIGTSGYNEQFF. This chain uses TRBV7-2 with TRBJ2-1; 11 positions agree with TRBD2. This CDR3 region has 16 residues. The germline V gene encodes CDR1 SGHTA and CDR2 FQGNSA. V was pared by 2 bases and J by 3 bases, with 3 bases of the junction left unmatched.

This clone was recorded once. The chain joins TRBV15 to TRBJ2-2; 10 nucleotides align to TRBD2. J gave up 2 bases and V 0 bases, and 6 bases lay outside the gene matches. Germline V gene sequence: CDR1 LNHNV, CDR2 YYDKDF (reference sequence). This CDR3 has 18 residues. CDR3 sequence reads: CATSRDRPSGGNTGELFF. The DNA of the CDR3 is TGTGCCACCAGCAGAGATCGGCCTAGCGGGGGTAACACCGGGGAGCTGTTTTTT.

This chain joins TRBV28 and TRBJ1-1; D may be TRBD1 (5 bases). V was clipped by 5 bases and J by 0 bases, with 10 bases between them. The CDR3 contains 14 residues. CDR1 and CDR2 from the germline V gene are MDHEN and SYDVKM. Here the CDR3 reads CASSPGPMNTEAFF. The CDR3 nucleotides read TGTGCCAGCAGTCCAGGGCCTATGAACACTGAAGCTTTCTTT. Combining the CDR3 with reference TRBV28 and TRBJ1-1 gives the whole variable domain DVKVTQSSRYLVKRTGEKVFLECVQDMDHENMFWYRQDPGLGLRLIYFSYDVKMKEKGDIPEGYSVSREKKERFSLILESASTNQTSMYLCASSPGPMNTEAFFGQGTRLTVV.

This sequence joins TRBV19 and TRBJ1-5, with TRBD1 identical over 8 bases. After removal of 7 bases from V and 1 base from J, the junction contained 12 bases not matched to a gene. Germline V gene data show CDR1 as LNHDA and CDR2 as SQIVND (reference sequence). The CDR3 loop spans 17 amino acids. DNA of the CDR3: TGTGCCAGTACCCTCAGGGGGCCGGCTATGAGCAATCAGCCCCAGCATTTT. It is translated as CASTLRGPAMSNQPQHF.